This T cell receptor (beta chain) was captured by sequencing in a study of Graves' ophthalmopathy and Graves' hyperthyroidism. Lactation, pregnancy, uncontrolled infections and other autoimmune diseases were all grounds for excluding patients. PBMCs were obtained from about 10 ml of fresh peripheral blood. Researchers took RNA transcripts and amplified TCR beta CDR3 regions from them. First-round RT-PCR with HTBI primers preceded a second-round multiplex PCR. Using its own MiXCR run on the multiplex PCR reads, TCRdb lists one record per CDR3 protein. This sample has 210,000 or so distinct CDR3 sequences; 25% to 30% occur once, and the top ten carry about 9.1%. General study results and limits: Most thyroid clonotypes with frequency above 0.001 were detected in blood too.

This CDR3 is 15 amino acids long. With V trimmed by 3 bases and J by 6 bases, 5 bases remained unmatched. Germline values: CDR1 SGDLS, CDR2 YYNGEE. In its sample, this clonotype was seen many times. Its antigen is not identified. The sequenced sample was peripheral blood. The TCR was taken from a man in his fifties or sixties with Graves' ophthalmopathy. The chain recombines TRBV9 with TRBJ2-2; 10 positions match TRBD1. In nucleotides, the CDR3 is TGTGCCAGCAGCGCCGGGACAGGGGAAGCCGGGGAGCTGTTTTTT. Translated: CASSAGTGEAGELFF.